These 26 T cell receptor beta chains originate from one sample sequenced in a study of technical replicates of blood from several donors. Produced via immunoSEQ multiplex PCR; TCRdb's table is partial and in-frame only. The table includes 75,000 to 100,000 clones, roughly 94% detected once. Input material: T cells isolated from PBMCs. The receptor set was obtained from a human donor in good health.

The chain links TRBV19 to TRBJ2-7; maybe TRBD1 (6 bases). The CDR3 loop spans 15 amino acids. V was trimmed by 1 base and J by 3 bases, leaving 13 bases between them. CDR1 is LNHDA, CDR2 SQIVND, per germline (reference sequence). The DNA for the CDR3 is TGTGCCAGTAGTATAGGGGCAGGGGCCGGCTACGAGCAGTACTTC. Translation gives CASSIGAGAGYEQYF.

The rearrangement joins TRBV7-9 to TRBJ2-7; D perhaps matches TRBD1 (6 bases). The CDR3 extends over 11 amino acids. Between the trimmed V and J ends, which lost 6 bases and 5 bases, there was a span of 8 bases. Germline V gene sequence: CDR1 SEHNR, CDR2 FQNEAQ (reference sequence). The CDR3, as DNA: TGTGCCAGCAGGGCAGGGGACGAGCAGTACTTC. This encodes CASRAGDEQYF.

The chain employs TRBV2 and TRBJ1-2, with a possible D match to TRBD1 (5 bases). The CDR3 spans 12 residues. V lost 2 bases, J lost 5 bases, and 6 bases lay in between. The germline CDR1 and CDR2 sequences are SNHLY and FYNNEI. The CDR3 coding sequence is TGTGCCAGCAGTGAACGGGGGTATGGCTACACCTTC. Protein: CASSERGYGYTF. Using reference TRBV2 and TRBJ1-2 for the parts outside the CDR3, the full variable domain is EPEVTQTPSHQVTQMGQEVILRCVPISNHLYFYWYRQILGQKVEFLVSFYNNEISEKSEIFDDQFSVERPDGSNFTLKIRSTKLEDSAMYFCASSERGYGYTFGSGTRLTVV.

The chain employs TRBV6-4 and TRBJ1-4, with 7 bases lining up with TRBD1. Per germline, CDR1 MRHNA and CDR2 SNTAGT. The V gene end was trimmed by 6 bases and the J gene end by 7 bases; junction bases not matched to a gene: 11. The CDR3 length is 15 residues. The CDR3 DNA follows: TGTGCCAGCAGGGGTGACAGGGCTCGGACTGAAAAACTGTTTTTT. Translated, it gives CASRGDRARTEKLFF.

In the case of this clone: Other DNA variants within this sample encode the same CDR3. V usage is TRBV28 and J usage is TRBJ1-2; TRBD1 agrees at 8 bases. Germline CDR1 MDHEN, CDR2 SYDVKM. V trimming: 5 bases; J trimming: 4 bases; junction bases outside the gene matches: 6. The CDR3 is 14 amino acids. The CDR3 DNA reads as TGTGCCAGCAGTCCTTCGACAGGGGTCTATGGCTACACCTTC. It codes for CASSPSTGVYGYTF.

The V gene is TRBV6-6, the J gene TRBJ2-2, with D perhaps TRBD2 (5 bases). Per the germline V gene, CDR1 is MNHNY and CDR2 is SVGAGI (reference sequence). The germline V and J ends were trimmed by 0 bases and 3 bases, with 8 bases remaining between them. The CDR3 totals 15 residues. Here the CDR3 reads CASSYSRGYTGELFF. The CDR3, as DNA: TGTGCCAGCAGTTACTCGAGAGGGTACACCGGGGAGCTGTTTTTT.

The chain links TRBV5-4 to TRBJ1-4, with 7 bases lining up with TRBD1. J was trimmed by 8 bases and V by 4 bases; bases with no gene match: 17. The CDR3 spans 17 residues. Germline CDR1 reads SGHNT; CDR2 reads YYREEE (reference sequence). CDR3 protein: CASSPTALGGIGEKLFF. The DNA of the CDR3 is TGTGCCAGCAGCCCTACCGCGTTAGGGGGCATTGGGGAAAAACTGTTTTTT.

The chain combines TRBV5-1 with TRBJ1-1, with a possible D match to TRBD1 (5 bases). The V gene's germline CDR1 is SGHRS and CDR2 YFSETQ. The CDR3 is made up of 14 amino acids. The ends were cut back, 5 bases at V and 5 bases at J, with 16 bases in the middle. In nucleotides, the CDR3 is TGCGCCAGCAGAGCGTTTCCGGGGGGTACTGAAGCTTTCTTT. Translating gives CASRAFPGGTEAFF.

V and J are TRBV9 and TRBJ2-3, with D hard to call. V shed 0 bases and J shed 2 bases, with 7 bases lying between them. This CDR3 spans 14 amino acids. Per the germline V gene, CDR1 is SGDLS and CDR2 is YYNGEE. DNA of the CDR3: TGTGCCAGCAGCGTAGGGGCAGCCACAGATACGCAGTATTTT. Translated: CASSVGAATDTQYF.

The chain's CDR3 is CASSLMDSQSGGYTF. CDR3 sequence (DNA): TGCGCCAGCAGCTTGATGGACTCCCAGTCGGGTGGCTACACCTTC. The gene calls are TRBV5-1 and TRBJ1-2; no reliable D call. V lost 1 base and J lost 7, with 17 bases in between. CDR1 and CDR2 from the germline V gene are SGHRS and YFSETQ. This CDR3 contains 15 residues.

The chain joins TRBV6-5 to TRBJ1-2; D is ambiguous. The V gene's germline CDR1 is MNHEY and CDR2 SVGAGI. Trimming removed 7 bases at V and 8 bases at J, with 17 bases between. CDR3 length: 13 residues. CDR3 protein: CASTNTLSGGYTF. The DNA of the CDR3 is TGTGCCAGCACCAACACCCTGTCCGGGGGCTACACCTTC.

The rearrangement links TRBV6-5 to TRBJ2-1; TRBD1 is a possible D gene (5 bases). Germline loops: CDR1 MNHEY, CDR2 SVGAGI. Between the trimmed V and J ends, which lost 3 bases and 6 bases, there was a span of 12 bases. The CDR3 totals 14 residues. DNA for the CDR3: TGTGCCAGCAGTTATGTTAACAGGATCAATGAGCAGTTCTTC. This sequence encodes CASSYVNRINEQFF.

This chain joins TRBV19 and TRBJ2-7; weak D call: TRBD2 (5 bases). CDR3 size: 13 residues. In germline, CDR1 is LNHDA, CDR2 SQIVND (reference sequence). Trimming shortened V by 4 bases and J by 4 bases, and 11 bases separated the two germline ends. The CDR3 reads CASSTTIGYEQYF. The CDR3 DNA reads TGTGCCAGTAGTACGACTATAGGATACGAGCAGTACTTC.

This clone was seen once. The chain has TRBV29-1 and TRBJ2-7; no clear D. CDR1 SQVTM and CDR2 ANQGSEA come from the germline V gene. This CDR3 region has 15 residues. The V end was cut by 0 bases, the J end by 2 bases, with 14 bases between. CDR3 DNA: TGCAGCGTTGAAGAACCAGGCTCCTTCCCCTACGAGCAGTACTTC. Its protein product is CSVEEPGSFPYEQYF.

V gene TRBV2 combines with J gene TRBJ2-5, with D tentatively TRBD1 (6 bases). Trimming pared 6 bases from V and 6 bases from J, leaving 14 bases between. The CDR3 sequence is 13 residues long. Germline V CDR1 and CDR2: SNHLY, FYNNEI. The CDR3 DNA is TGTGCCAGCAGGGGACAAGGGAATAAGACCCAGTACTTC. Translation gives CASRGQGNKTQYF.

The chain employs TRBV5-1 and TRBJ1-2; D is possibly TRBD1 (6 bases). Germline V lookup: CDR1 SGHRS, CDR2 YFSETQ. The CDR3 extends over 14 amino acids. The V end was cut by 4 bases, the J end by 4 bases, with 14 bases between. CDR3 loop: CASSMWTAAYGYTF. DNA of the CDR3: TGCGCCAGCAGCATGTGGACAGCAGCCTATGGCTACACCTTC.

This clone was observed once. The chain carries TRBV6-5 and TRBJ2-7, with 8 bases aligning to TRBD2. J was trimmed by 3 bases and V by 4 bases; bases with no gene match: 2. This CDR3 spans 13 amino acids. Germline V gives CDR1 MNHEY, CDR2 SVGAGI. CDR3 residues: CASSWRGDYEQYF. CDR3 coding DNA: TGTGCCAGCAGTTGGCGGGGGGACTACGAGCAGTACTTC.

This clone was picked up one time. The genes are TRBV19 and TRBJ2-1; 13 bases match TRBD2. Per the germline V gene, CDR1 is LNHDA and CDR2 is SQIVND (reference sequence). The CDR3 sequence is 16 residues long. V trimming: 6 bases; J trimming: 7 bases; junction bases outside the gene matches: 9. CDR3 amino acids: CASSSLPGLAGNEQFF. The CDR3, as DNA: TGTGCCAGTAGCTCACTTCCGGGACTAGCGGGGAATGAGCAGTTCTTC.

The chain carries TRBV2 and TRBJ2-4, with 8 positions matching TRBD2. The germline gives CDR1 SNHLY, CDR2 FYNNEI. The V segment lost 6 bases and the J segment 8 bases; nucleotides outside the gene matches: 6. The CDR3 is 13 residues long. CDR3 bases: TGTGCCAGCAGAGCGGGAGTTGGAGACATTCAGTACTTC. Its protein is CASRAGVGDIQYF.

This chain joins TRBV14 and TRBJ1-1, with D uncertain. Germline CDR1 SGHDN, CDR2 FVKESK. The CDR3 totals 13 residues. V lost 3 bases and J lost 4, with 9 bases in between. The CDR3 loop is CASSQARGTEAFF. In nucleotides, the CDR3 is TGTGCCAGCAGCCAGGCACGGGGCACTGAAGCTTTCTTT.

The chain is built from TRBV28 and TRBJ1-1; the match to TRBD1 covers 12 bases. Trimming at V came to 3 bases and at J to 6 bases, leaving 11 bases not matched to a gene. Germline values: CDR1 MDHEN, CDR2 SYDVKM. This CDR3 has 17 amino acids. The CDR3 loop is CASSFGDRGRGGAEAFF. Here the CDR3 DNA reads TGTGCCAGCAGTTTTGGGGACAGGGGGCGCGGAGGCGCTGAAGCTTTCTTT.

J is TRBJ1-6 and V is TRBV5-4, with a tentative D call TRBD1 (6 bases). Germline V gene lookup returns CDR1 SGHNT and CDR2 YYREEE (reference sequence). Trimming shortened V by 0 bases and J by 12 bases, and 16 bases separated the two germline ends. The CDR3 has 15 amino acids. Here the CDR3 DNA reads TGTGCCAGCAGCTTGGAGACCGGGACAAGTAAACCCCTCCACTTT. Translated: CASSLETGTSKPLHF.

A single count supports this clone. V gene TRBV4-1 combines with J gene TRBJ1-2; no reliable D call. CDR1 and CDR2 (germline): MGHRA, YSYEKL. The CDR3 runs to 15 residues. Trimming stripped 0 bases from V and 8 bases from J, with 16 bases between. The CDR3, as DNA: TGCGCCAGCAGCCAAGATCCGACACCCCACAGAGGCTACACCTTC. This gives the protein CASSQDPTPHRGYTF.

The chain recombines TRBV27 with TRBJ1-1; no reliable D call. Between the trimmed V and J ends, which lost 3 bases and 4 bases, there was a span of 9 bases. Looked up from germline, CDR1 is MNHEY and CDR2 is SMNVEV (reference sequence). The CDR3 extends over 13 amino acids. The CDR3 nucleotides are TGTGCCAGCAGTTTTGGCGGGATCACTGAAGCTTTCTTT. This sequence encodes CASSFGGITEAFF.

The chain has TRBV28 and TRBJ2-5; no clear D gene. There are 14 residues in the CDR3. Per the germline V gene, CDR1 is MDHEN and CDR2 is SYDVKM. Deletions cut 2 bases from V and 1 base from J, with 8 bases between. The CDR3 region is CASSLTQTQETQYF. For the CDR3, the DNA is TGTGCCAGCAGTTTAACACAGACCCAAGAGACCCAGTACTTC.

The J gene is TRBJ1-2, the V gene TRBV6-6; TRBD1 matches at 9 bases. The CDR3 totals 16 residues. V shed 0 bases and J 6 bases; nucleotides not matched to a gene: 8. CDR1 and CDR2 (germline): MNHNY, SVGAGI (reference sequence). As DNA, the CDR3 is TGTGCCAGCAGTTACTCGAAGGGACAGGGTAGCGATGGCTACACCTTC. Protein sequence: CASSYSKGQGSDGYTF.